The text below deals with one T cell receptor (beta chain). Its antigen is not identified. This entry belongs to a study of cytomegalovirus exposure and HLA in healthy donors. Study-wide points: Previous analysis showed most TCR beta V segments were productive about 87% or about 30% of the time. Among immune exposure information, only CMV serostatus was available.

With 60 Vbeta and 13 Jbeta primers, the PCR was carried out. Assay: immunoSEQ multiplex PCR; the TCRdb copy retains only in-frame clones and omits some. The sample holds 150,000 to 200,000 clones, approximately 70% seen once. Participants comprised healthy donors of bone marrow. The CDR3 sequence is 13 residues long. The ends were cut back, 5 bases at V and 1 base at J, with 9 bases in the middle. CDR1 is SGHAT and CDR2 is FQNNGV in the germline V gene. The TCR sequence derives from a man aged 40-49 years in good health and CMV-seropositive. V gene TRBV11-2 combines with J gene TRBJ2-7, with TRBD2 as a possible D gene (6 bases). The specimen was PBMCs. The CDR3 DNA reads as TGTGCCAGCAGCGCGGGGAGGTCCTACGAGCAGTACTTC. This gives the protein CASSAGRSYEQYF.